This record covers a single T cell receptor beta chain. Its antigen is not identified. The CDR3 runs to 12 residues. V dropped 5 bases and J dropped 6 bases, with 9 bases sitting between them. The germline CDR1 and CDR2 sequences are SGHTA and FQGTGA. This entry belongs to a study of long-term antiretroviral therapy in people with HIV. Study outcomes and limitations: Post-ART diversity increased but stayed below transplant donor controls.

At the survey level, the v3.0 immunoSEQ assay was run. Method: immunoSEQ multiplex PCR; TCRdb's copy keeps in-frame clones and lacks some. Among 20,000 to 30,000 clones listed, about 87% were seen once. The genes are TRBV7-3 and TRBJ2-3, with D perhaps being TRBD1 or TRBD2 (5 bases each). Sample: unsorted PBMCs, taken 1.8 years before starting antiretroviral therapy. The sequence came from a man aged 50 to 60 with HIV. The CDR3 protein is CASSPGGDTQYF. The CDR3 nucleotides are TGTGCCAGCAGCCCTGGGGGTGATACGCAGTATTTT.